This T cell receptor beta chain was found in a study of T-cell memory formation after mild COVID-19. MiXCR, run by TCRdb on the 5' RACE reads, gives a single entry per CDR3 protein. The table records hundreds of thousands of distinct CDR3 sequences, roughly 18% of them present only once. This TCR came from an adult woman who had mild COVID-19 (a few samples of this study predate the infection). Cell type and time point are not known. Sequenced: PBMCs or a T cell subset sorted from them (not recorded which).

This chain's CDR3 is CASSFGGLSYGYTF. DNA of the CDR3: TGTGCCAGCAGCTTCGGGGGGCTTTCCTATGGCTACACCTTC. The chain carries TRBV7-9 and TRBJ1-2; weak D call: TRBD1 (6 bases). Germline V gives CDR1 SEHNR, CDR2 FQNEAQ (reference sequence). This CDR3 is 14 amino acids long. The V and J ends lost 3 bases and 4 bases respectively, with 12 bases between them.